Given below is one T cell receptor (beta chain) in context. The J segment lost 4 bases and the V segment lost 0 bases, leaving 4 bases of the junction unmatched. Germline values: CDR1 MNHEY, CDR2 SMNVEV (reference sequence). This CDR3 comprises 16 residues. The data derive from a study of blood T cell repertoires in COVID-19. Across the study: Both acute and convalescent COVID-19 samples were obtained from the United States, Italy and Spain. Sources were T cells, B-cell-depleted T cells, or PBMCs; the material itself was cDNA or gDNA.

Per the original methods: Estimates of nucleated cell counts were drawn from the amplification of reference gene primers. TCRdb's table, derived via immunoSEQ multiplex PCR, lists solely in-frame clones and lacks some. V, J and clone size were drawn from that table, and D and trimming were deduced from the DNA. Of approximately 190,000 clones detected, 80% to 85% appear once; the ten largest clones hold 4.5% to 5.5%. Material: peripheral blood. This chain joins TRBV27 and TRBJ2-1; 9 nucleotides agree with TRBD2. The TCR originated in a woman aged 25 to 39 with acute or convalescent COVID-19. The CDR3 is CASSLSASGAYNEQFF. The CDR3 region has the DNA TGTGCCAGCAGTTTATCGGCTAGCGGGGCTTACAATGAGCAGTTCTTC.